The 6 T cell receptor beta chains in this list originate from one sample, sequenced in a study of blood T cell repertoires in COVID-19. Sequencing used immunoSEQ multiplex PCR; TCRdb keeps in-frame clones, though not all of them. This table has tens of thousands of clones, less than 90% appearing once. Material for sequencing was peripheral blood. The receptors stem from a human donor in a cohort sampled during active COVID-19.

The chain employs TRBV5-1 and TRBJ1-4, with TRBD1 matching 11 bases. CDR1 SGHRS and CDR2 YFSETQ come from the germline V gene. The CDR3 is 14 residues long. J lost 10 bases, V lost 4 bases, and 6 bases had no gene match. This CDR3 is CASSLGQGGRKLFF. The CDR3 region has the DNA TGCGCCAGCAGCCTGGGACAGGGGGGAAGAAAACTGTTTTTT.

This chain joins TRBV7-8 and TRBJ1-2, with TRBD1 identical over 7 bases. The CDR3 has 13 residues. V shed 5 bases, J shed 6 bases, and the junction held 6 bases outside the gene matches. Germline V gives CDR1 SGHVS, CDR2 FQNEAQ. The CDR3 coding sequence is TGTGCCAGCAGCCGCACAGGGGCAGATGGCTACACCTTC. The encoded protein is CASSRTGADGYTF.

CDR3 sequence: CASSPRQGFLDEQFF. CDR3 nucleotide sequence: TGTGCCAGCAGCCCCAGACAGGGCTTTCTGGATGAGCAGTTCTTC. The rearrangement links TRBV9 to TRBJ2-1; the match to TRBD1 covers 7 bases. The CDR3 totals 15 residues. V lost 4 bases and J lost 8; bases outside the gene matches: 12. Per germline, CDR1 SGDLS and CDR2 YYNGEE. Based on the CDR3 plus reference TRBV9 and TRBJ2-1, the full variable domain is DSGVTQTPKHLITATGQRVTLRCSPRSGDLSVYWYQQSLDQGLQFLIQYYNGEERAKGNILERFSAQQFPDLHSELNLSSLELGDSALYFCASSPRQGFLDEQFFGPGTRLTVL.

This clone was detected once. The J gene is TRBJ1-6, the V gene TRBV6-4, with 11 bases fitting TRBD1. After removal of 2 bases from V and 0 bases from J, the junction contained 21 bases not matched to a gene. The CDR3 contains 24 residues. Germline loops: CDR1 MRHNA, CDR2 SNTAGT. The CDR3: CASSDGSPGGTGGLRSSYNSPLHF. For the CDR3, the DNA is TGTGCCAGCAGTGACGGCTCTCCGGGTGGGACAGGGGGGTTGAGAAGCTCCTATAATTCACCCCTCCACTTT.

The J gene is TRBJ1-1, the V gene TRBV15; D is undetermined. Germline V gene lookup returns CDR1 LNHNV and CDR2 YYDKDF (reference sequence). This CDR3 has 14 residues. Trimming shortened V by 5 bases and J by 1 base, and 11 bases separated the two germline ends. The CDR3 DNA is TGTGCCACCAGCCCACATTATTCGAACACTGAAGCTTTCTTT. Translated, it gives CATSPHYSNTEAFF. Variable domain in full (rest from reference TRBV15 and TRBJ1-1): DAMVIQNPRYQVTQFGKPVTLSCSQTLNHNVMYWYQQKSSQAPKLLFHYYDKDFNNEADTPDNFQSRRPNTSFCFLDIRSPGLGDTAMYLCATSPHYSNTEAFFGQGTRLTVV.

V usage is TRBV19 and J usage is TRBJ1-5; D gene uncertain. The V gene lost 1 base and the J gene lost 2 bases, with 9 bases spanning the gap. This CDR3 has 15 residues. CDR1 LNHDA and CDR2 SQIVND come from the germline V gene (reference sequence). CDR3 amino acids: CASSIGTNRNQPQHF. In DNA, the CDR3 is TGTGCCAGTAGTATAGGGACTAATCGCAATCAGCCCCAGCATTTT.